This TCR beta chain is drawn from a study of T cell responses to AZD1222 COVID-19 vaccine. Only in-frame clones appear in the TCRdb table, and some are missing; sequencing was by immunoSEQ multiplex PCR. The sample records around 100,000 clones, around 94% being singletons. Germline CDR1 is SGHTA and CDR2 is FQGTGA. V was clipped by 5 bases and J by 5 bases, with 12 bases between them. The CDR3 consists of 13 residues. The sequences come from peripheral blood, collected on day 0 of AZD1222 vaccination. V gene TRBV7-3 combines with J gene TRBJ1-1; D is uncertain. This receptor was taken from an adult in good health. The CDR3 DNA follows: TGTGCCAGCAGCACCCGGGCCGAAACTGAAGCTTTCTTT. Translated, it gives CASSTRAETEAFF.